This TCR beta chain was obtained from a study (TCRdb year 2016). Some background on the complete study: The origins of HIV persistence were investigated in individuals who naturally controlled HIV infection.

Library preparation was by 5' RACE. Instrument on record: Illumina HiSeq 2000. TCRdb applied fastp at Q25 and MiXCR to the public reads, then kept only in-frame beta chains. For every CDR3 protein sequence, its rows merge into one entry that carries the most common genes and DNA. Within this sample are about 110 distinct CDR3 sequences, with under 20% of them counted one time only. The ten top clones hold 75% to 80% of the sample. As regards this clonotype: This receptor's antigen is unknown. Per-base qualities were not stored, and no clone one base away is much larger.

Trimming removed 6 bases from V and 4 bases from J; the gene matches leave 4 bases unexplained. Sequences MDHEN (CDR1) and SYDVKM (CDR2) are obtained from the germline V gene. The CDR3, cysteine through phenylalanine, is 14 amino acids long. Solely the CDR3 DNA is kept, with 42 bases framed from the first base. Sequencing was carried out using effector memory T cells from blood PBMCs. What this sample's cell subset or site label stands for: effector memory CD4+ T cells. This receptor was identified in a male donor with HIV. The chain employs TRBV28 and TRBJ1-2, with 11 bases in between that match TRBD1. The bases are TGTGCCAGCAGCCGGGACAGGGGGACCTATGGCTACACCTTC. This yields the protein CASSRDRGTYGYTF.